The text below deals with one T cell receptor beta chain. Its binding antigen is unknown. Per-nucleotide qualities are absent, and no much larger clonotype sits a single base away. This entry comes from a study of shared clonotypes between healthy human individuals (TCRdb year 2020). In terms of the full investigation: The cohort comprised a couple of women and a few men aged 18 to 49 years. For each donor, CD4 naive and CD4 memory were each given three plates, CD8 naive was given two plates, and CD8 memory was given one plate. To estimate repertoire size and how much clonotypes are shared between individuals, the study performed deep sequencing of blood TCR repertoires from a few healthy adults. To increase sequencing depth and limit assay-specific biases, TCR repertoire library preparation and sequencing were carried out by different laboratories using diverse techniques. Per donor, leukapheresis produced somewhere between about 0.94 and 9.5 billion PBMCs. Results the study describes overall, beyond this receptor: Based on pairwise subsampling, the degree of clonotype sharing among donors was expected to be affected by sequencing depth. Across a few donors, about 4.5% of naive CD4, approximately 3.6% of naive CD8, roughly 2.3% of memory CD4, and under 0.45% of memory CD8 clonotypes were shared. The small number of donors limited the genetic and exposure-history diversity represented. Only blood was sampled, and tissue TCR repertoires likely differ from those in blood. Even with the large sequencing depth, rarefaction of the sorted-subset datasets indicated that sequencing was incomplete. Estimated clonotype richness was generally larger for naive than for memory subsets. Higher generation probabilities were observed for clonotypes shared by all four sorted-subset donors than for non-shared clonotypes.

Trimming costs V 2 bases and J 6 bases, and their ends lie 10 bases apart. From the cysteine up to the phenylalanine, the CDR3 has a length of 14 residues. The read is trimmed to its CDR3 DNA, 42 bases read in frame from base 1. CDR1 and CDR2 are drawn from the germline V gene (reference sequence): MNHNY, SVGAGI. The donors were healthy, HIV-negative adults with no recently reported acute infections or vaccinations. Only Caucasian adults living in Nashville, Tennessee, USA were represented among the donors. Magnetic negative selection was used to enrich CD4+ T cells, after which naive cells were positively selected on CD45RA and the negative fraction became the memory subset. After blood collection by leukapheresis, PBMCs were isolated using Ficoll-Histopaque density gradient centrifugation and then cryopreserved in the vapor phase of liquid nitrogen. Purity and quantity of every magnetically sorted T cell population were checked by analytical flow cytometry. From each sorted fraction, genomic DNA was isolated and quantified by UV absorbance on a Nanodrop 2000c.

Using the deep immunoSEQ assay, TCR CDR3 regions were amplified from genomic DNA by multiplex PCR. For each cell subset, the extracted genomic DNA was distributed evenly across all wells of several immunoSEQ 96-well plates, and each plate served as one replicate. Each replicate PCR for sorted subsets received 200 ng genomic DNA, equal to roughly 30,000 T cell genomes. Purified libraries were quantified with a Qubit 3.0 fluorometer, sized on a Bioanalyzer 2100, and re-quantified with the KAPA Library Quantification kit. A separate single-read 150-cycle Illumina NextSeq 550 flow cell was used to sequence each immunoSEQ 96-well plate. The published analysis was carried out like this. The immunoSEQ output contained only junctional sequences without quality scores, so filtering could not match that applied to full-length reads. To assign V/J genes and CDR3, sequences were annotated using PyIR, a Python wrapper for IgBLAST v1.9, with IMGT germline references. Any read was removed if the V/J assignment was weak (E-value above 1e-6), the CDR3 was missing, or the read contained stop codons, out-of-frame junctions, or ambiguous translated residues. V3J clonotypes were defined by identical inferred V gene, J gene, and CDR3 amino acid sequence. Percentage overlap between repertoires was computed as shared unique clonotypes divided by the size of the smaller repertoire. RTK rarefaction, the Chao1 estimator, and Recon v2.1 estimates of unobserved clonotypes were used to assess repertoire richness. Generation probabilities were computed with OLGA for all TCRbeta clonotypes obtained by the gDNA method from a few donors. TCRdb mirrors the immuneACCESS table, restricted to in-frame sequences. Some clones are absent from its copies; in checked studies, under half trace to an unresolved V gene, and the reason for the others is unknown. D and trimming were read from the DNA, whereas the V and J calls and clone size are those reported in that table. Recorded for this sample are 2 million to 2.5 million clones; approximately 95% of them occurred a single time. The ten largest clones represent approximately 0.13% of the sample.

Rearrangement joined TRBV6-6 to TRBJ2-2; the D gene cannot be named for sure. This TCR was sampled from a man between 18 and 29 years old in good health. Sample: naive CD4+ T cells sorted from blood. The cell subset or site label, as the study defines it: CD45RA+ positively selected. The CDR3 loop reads CASSYGWSAGELFF. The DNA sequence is TGTGCCAGCAGTTACGGTTGGAGCGCCGGGGAGCTGTTTTTT.